The sequence of this TCR beta chain was determined in a study of cytomegalovirus exposure and HLA in healthy donors. The study's findings and limits: Sequencing depth roughly uniform across donors was assumed in presence/absence analyses. Most TCRs appeared rarely, but some public TCRs recurred in many donors. In a later analysis, V- and J-gene trimming of beta chains associated with a DCLRE1C missense variant, replicated independently. CMV serostatus stood as the only immune exposure information on hand.

The PCR contained 60 Vbeta and 13 Jbeta primers. TCRdb's table, derived via immunoSEQ multiplex PCR, lists solely in-frame clones and lacks some. The sample has tens of thousands of clones, around 8% seen once. To note about this clone: Its antigen is currently unknown.

CDR1 SNHLY and CDR2 FYNNEI come from the germline V gene. The CDR3 is 13 amino acids. J lost 5 bases, V lost 6 bases, and 4 bases had no gene match. This rearrangement joins TRBV2 to TRBJ2-5; 9 nucleotides align to TRBD1. The sequence was obtained from a man aged 45-65 years in good health and CMV-seronegative. Material: PBMCs. CDR3 DNA: TGTGCCAGCAGGGGACAGGGCCCCGAGACCCAGTACTTC. It translates to CASRGQGPETQYF.